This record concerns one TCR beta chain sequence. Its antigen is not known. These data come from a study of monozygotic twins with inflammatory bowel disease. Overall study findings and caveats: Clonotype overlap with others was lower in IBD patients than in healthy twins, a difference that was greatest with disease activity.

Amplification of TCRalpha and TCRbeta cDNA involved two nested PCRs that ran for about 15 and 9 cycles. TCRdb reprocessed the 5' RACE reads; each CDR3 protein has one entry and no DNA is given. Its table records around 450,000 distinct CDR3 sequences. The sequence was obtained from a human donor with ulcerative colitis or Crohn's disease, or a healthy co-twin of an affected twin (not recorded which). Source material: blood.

The CDR3 loop reads CASSIDSKYGYTF. The gene calls are TRBV6-5 and TRBJ1-2. This CDR3 is 13 amino acids long. Looked up from germline, CDR1 is MNHEY and CDR2 is SVGAGI.